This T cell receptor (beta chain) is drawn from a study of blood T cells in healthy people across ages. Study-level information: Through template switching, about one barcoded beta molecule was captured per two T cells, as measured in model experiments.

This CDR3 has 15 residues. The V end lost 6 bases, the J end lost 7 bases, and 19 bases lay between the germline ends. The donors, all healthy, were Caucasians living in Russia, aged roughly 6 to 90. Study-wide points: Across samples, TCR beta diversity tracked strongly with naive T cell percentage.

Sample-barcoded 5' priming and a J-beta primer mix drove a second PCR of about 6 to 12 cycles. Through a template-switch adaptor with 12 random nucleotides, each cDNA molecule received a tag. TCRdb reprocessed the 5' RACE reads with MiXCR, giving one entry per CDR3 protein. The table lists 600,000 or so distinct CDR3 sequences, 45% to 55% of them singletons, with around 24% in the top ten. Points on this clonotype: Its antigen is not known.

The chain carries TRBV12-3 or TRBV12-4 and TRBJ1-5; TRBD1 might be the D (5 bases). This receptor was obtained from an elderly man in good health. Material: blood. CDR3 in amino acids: CASSRKGRDWQPQHF. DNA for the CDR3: TGTGCCAGCAGCCGAAAGGGACGGGATTGGCAGCCCCAGCATTTT.